The entry below gives a single TCR beta chain sequence along with its context. The CDR3 sequence is 13 residues long. The germline V gene has CDR1 SQVTM and CDR2 ANQGSEA. V shed 0 bases and J shed 6 bases, with 11 bases lying between them. The data derive from a study of T cells in Graves' hyperthyroidism and ophthalmopathy. Authors of the study amplified TCR beta CDR3 regions from RNA transcripts. The HTBI primer set was used in a first-round RT-PCR of the TCR CDR3. A single record per CDR3 protein comes from TCRdb applying MiXCR to the multiplex PCR reads. The sample has approximately 560,000 distinct CDR3 sequences; around 42% are singletons.

V gene TRBV29-1 combines with J gene TRBJ1-1; TRBD1 is a possible D gene (6 bases). The receptor was isolated from a woman aged 18-29 years with Graves' hyperthyroidism. Sequencing used peripheral blood or thyroid tissue (not recorded which). CDR3 in amino acids: CSVEDQGRAEAFF. DNA of the CDR3: TGCAGCGTTGAAGACCAGGGGAGGGCTGAAGCTTTCTTT.